This passage covers 20 T cell receptor beta chains from one sample sequenced in a study of healthy donors' naive CD4 and CD8 T cells. Each TCR library used around 540 ng of total RNA and a linear amplification protocol. TCRdb redid the calling of the reads with MiXCR, one entry per CDR3 protein. Of some 190,000 distinct CDR3 sequences detected, 74% appear once; the ten largest clones hold more than 2%. Sequencing was carried out using naive CD4+ and CD8+ T cells sorted from blood, pooled from several donors. These receptors were collected from a pool of human donors in good health; the sample pools cells from several healthy donors.

The CDR3 sequence: CASSPRTSGEQFF. DNA for the CDR3: TGTGCCAGTAGTCCCAGGACTAGCGGCGAGCAGTTCTTC. The rearrangement links TRBV19 to TRBJ2-1; 10 bases are shared with TRBD2. This CDR3 is built from 13 residues. V lost 5 bases, J lost 10 bases, and 5 bases stayed unmatched. Germline lookup yields CDR1 LNHDA and CDR2 SQIVND (reference sequence).

The chain has TRBV5-1 and TRBJ1-1; D is unclear. The V and J ends lost 4 bases and 1 base respectively, with 8 bases between them. This CDR3 comprises 13 residues. Per germline, CDR1 SGHRS and CDR2 YFSETQ. The CDR3 sequence is CASSQLSNTEAFF. For the CDR3, the DNA is TGCGCCAGCAGCCAACTTTCGAACACTGAAGCTTTCTTT.

The chain uses TRBV4-2 and TRBJ2-2; possible D gene TRBD2, 6 bases. Germline V gives CDR1 LGHNA, CDR2 YNFKEQ. V was pared by 3 bases and J by 8 bases, with 16 bases between. The CDR3 is 15 amino acids. CDR3 sequence: CASSQGGRVAGELFF. The CDR3 nucleotides read TGTGCCAGCAGCCAGGGAGGCCGGGTGGCAGGGGAGCTGTTTTTT.

This chain joins TRBV20-1 and TRBJ2-2, with 9 bases that match TRBD2. Germline trimming cut 2 bases from V and 5 bases from J; bases unmatched to any gene: 3. This CDR3 is 14 amino acids long. Looked up from germline, CDR1 is DFQATT and CDR2 is SNEGSKA (reference sequence). In nucleotides, the CDR3 is TGCAGTGCTAGACGGCTAGCGGGAACCGGGGAGCTGTTTTTT. This translates into CSARRLAGTGELFF.

This clonotype was seen a single time. CDR3 nucleotides: TGTGCCAGCAGCTCAGAGGGCAATCAGCCCCAGCATTTT. This codes for CASSSEGNQPQHF. The rearrangement joins TRBV11-1 to TRBJ1-5; D unresolved. CDR3 size: 13 residues. The ends were cut back, 4 bases at V and 2 bases at J, with 6 bases in the middle. The germline V gene has CDR1 SGHAT and CDR2 FQDESV (reference sequence).

The chain couples TRBV29-1 to TRBJ1-1, with TRBD1 matching 8 bases. The V gene's germline CDR1 is SQVTM and CDR2 ANQGSEA. The CDR3 extends over 13 amino acids. The V and J ends lost 6 bases and 2 bases, in that order; junction bases with no gene match: 5. The CDR3 DNA reads TGCAGCGTCGGACAGGGAGAAAACACTGAAGCTTTCTTT. It translates to CSVGQGENTEAFF.

CDR3 in DNA: TGTGCCAGCAGTTACTCGAGGTTTGATGAGCAGTTCTTC. It encodes CASSYSRFDEQFF. The chain is built from TRBV6-5 and TRBJ2-1; D call uncertain. The CDR3 is made up of 13 amino acids. Per germline, CDR1 MNHEY and CDR2 SVGAGI. Trimming took off 0 bases at V and 8 bases at J, with 8 bases between the two ends.

The gene calls are TRBV11-2 and TRBJ2-1; 10 bases agree with TRBD1. V was pared by 2 bases and J by 1 base, with 8 bases of the junction left unmatched. CDR1 SGHAT and CDR2 FQNNGV come from the germline V gene. The CDR3 consists of 18 residues. DNA of the CDR3: TGTGCCAGCAGCTTATTCGGACAGGGGGTTACTTCCTACAATGAGCAGTTCTTC. It is translated as CASSLFGQGVTSYNEQFF.

The chain combines TRBV6-1 with TRBJ1-5; weak D call: TRBD1 (5 bases). Trimming shortened V by 4 bases and J by 3 bases, and 13 bases separated the two germline ends. Germline CDR1 reads MNHNS; CDR2 reads SASEGT. There are 15 residues in the CDR3. The CDR3 loop is CASSVVQVYNQPQHF. In nucleotides, the CDR3 is TGTGCCAGCAGTGTCGTACAGGTCTACAATCAGCCCCAGCATTTT.

The gene calls are TRBV19 and TRBJ2-1; TRBD1 matches at 7 bases. The CDR3 covers 13 residues. The germline V gene has CDR1 LNHDA and CDR2 SQIVND (reference sequence). V shed 1 base, J shed 8 bases, and the junction held 2 bases outside the gene matches. CDR3 in amino acids: CASSIGGGYEQFF. The CDR3 nucleotides read TGTGCCAGTAGTATAGGAGGGGGCTATGAGCAGTTCTTC.

The rearrangement links TRBV5-1 to TRBJ2-7, with D possibly being TRBD1 (5 bases). Per germline, CDR1 SGHRS and CDR2 YFSETQ. This CDR3 comprises 13 residues. The CDR3: CASSLGPGWEKVV. Here the CDR3 DNA reads TGTGCCAGCAGCTTGGGGCCAGGGTGGGAAAAGGTCGTC.

This chain connects TRBV30 to TRBJ1-2; possible D gene TRBD1, 5 bases. Germline CDR1 and CDR2: GTSNPN and SVGIG (reference sequence). The CDR3 has 10 amino acids. In DNA, the CDR3 is TGTGCTATTGGGGCCTATGGCTACACCTTC. Protein sequence: CAIGAYGYTF.

The rearrangement uses TRBV29-1 and TRBJ1-1; tentative D call: TRBD1 (6 bases). V gave up 7 bases and J gave up 6 bases, with 18 bases separating them. The CDR3 runs to 13 residues. Germline CDR1 SQVTM, CDR2 ANQGSEA. CDR3 residues: CSGFRAGEPEAFF. DNA for the CDR3: TGCAGCGGGTTCCGTGCAGGGGAGCCTGAAGCTTTCTTT.

The V call is TRBV21-1, the J call TRBJ1-1; whether TRBD1, the table's D call, matches the DNA was not checked. TRBV21-1 is a documented pseudogene. CDR3 length: 18 residues. The DNA of the CDR3 is TGTGCCAGCAGCAAAGATGTGGGCAGGGGGCGCATGAACACTGAAGCTTTCTTT. It codes for CASSKDVGRGRMNTEAFF.

The chain links TRBV19 to TRBJ1-2; unclear D gene. CDR1 and CDR2 (germline): LNHDA, SQIVND (reference sequence). CDR3 length: 14 amino acids. Trimming took 5 bases from V and 0 from J, leaving 10 bases between them. CDR3 residues: CASSVGGTNYGYTF. The CDR3 DNA sequence: TGTGCCAGTAGTGTCGGCGGGACTAACTATGGCTACACCTTC.

The genes are TRBV27 and TRBJ1-1; D not certain. Per the germline V gene, CDR1 is MNHEY and CDR2 is SMNVEV (reference sequence). This CDR3 is 13 amino acids long. V was cut by 4 bases and J by 12 bases, with 18 bases left in between. The CDR3 sequence: CASSYGGLSPTFF. CDR3 DNA sequence: TGTGCCAGCAGTTACGGAGGGCTGTCGCCAACTTTCTTT.

J is TRBJ2-1 and V is TRBV29-1, with D tentatively TRBD1 (6 bases). Trimming shortened V by 4 bases and J by 2 bases, and 18 bases separated the two germline ends. Germline CDR1 reads SQVTM; CDR2 reads ANQGSEA. This CDR3 region has 16 residues. Here the CDR3 reads CSVAGVTGFTYNEQFF. In nucleotides, the CDR3 is TGCAGCGTTGCGGGTGTGACAGGCTTTACCTACAATGAGCAGTTCTTC.

This clonotype has a handful of counts. This rearrangement joins TRBV7-8 to TRBJ2-3, with 8 bases aligning to TRBD2. The CDR3 consists of 17 residues. With 4 bases clipped from V and 6 bases from J, the junction kept 15 bases outside the gene matches. Per the germline V gene, CDR1 is SGHVS and CDR2 is FQNEAQ. As DNA, the CDR3 is TGTGCCAGCAGCTGGGTCGGGAGGGCCGCGGTTGGGGATACGCAGTATTTT. This encodes CASSWVGRAAVGDTQYF.

This chain links TRBV29-1 with TRBJ2-7, with a weak D call TRBD1 (5 bases). The germline V gene encodes CDR1 SQVTM and CDR2 ANQGSEA. V gave up 4 bases and J gave up 4 bases, with 14 bases separating them. CDR3 size: 13 residues. CDR3 nucleotide sequence: TGCAGCGTTGGAGATGGACAAGATTACGAGCAGTACTTC. This sequence encodes CSVGDGQDYEQYF.

The chain has TRBV10-3 and TRBJ1-5, with D perhaps matching TRBD1 (5 bases). The V gene's germline CDR1 is ENHRY and CDR2 SYGVKD. The germline V and J ends were trimmed by 10 bases and 0 bases, with 16 bases remaining between them. CDR3 length equals 15 residues. The CDR3 protein is CASRAGLYSNQPQHF. In DNA, the CDR3 is TGTGCCAGCAGGGCGGGACTTTATAGCAATCAGCCCCAGCATTTT.